The clone carrying this T cell receptor beta chain was picked up a small number of times. The antigen is not known. V was shortened by 0 bases and J by 5 bases, with 8 bases between the two germline ends. CDR3 length: 13 amino acids. CDR1 and CDR2 (germline): SGDLS, YYNGEE. Using immunoSEQ multiplex PCR, the repertoire was profiled, and TCRdb retains in-frame clones only, with some absent. The table records roughly 3,400 clones, more than 25% of them present only once. This specimen belongs to a study of T cells in localized non-small cell lung cancer. Study results and caveats: Uninvolved adjacent lung had more T cell clonality than any other tissue, topping tumor.

The sequence was collected from a man between 35 and 75 years old with stage I lung adenocarcinoma. Sequenced material: lung tumor tissue, taken before any cancer treatment. The chain combines TRBV9 with TRBJ1-1; D is undetermined. CDR3 sequence reads: CASSVASGTEAFF. The CDR3 nucleotides read TGTGCCAGCAGCGTAGCTTCGGGGACTGAAGCTTTCTTT.